What follows are 3 T cell receptor beta chains derived from one specimen sequenced in a study of T cell repertoires in cytomegalovirus infection. For these receptors, no antigen is known. A single record per CDR3 protein comes from TCRdb applying MiXCR to the reads. Among some 900,000 distinct CDR3 sequences listed, about 31% were seen once. Sample: cultured CD8+ T cells from PBMCs, taken from culture after CMV antigen stimulation. Receptors originate from a human donor in good health (CMV status not recorded). Some clones in this sample may be carry-over from other donors' samples.

The chain recombines TRBV27 with TRBJ1-4; 8 nucleotides align to TRBD1. The J segment lost 7 bases and the V segment lost 5 bases, leaving 9 bases of the junction unmatched. Germline CDR1 and CDR2: MNHEY and SMNVEV (reference sequence). This CDR3 comprises 15 residues. The CDR3: CASSPDRAAAEKLFF. The CDR3 DNA follows: TGTGCCAGCAGTCCGGACAGGGCGGCTGCTGAAAAACTGTTTTTT.

This chain uses TRBV6-5 with TRBJ2-1; D is unresolved. Germline CDR1 is MNHEY and CDR2 is SVGAGI. The CDR3 sequence is 13 residues long. V lost 2 bases and J 6 bases, leaving 8 bases between the germline ends. CDR3 protein: CASSYSKANEQFF. Written as DNA, the CDR3 is TGTGCCAGCAGTTACAGCAAGGCCAATGAGCAGTTCTTC.

Turning to this clonotype: Mismatch with germline at one junction end may stem from a read error. This chain connects TRBV9 to TRBJ2-5; 12 bases fit TRBD1. CDR1 is SGDLS and CDR2 is YYNGEE in the germline V gene. The CDR3 has 19 residues. CDR3 coding DNA: TGTGCCAACAGCGTCCCCGGGACAGGGGGCGGAGGTTGGACGGAGACCCAGTACTTC. Protein: CANSVPGTGGGGWTETQYF.